The entry below gives a single TCR beta chain sequence along with its context. It has no known antigen specificity. Base qualities are missing; no much larger clone stands one base away. These data originate in a study of T cell responses to AZD1222 COVID-19 vaccine (dated by TCRdb to the early 2020s). Describing the broader study: TCR sequencing was performed for approximately 240 trial participants, of whom around 200 were given two doses of AZD1222 and around 25 were given two doses of MenACWY control vaccine. Enrollment into the trials was organized by age into subgroups of 18-55, 56-69 and 70-plus years, and those subgroups contained about 150, 27 and 61 TCR-sequenced participants, respectively.

The CDR3 regions of human TCRbeta chains were analyzed by immunosequencing. Turning to the authors' computational methods: TCRs in the repertoires were compared against a reference library of SARS-CoV-2-specific TCRs that had been generated with the MIRA antigen-specificity platform. Breadth was defined as the fraction of unique TCRs that were SARS-CoV-2-associated, and depth was defined as the fraction of total T cells that were SARS-CoV-2-associated. Using the MIRA data, every spike-specific TCR was mapped to the spike region that the TCR reacted to and assigned to either a CD4 or a CD8 class. Log10-transformed breadth and depth values were compared by one-way ANOVA with Sidak's multiple comparisons tests. TCRdb stores this immuneACCESS table with in-frame sequences only. Part of the clones is absent; in the studies checked, under half of the shortfall reflects unresolved V genes, and no reason is known for the rest. V, J and clone size reflect that table, while D and trimming were determined from the DNA. The sample table lists approximately 74,000 clones, over 65% of them with a count of one. The top ten clones comprise around a quarter of the sample.

What the study reported, not specific to this receptor: The 56-69-year group was small, and its depth increase did not reach significance, likely because of low power. CD4 TCRs associated with the vaccine covered the entire spike protein, and the dominant responses were in regions 160-218 and 743-854. Nearly half of unique spike-specific TCRs reportedly recognized epitopes outside regions mutated in the B.1.351 and B.1.1.7 variants. Because no day 14 peak-response samples were available, the repertoires could be characterized only after the peak T cell response. Participants were mostly white British and included more females than males, and it was suggested by the authors that clonal diversity may have been underestimated. Spike-specific TCR breadth and depth rose significantly after two AZD1222 doses compared with day 0 and with MenACWY recipients. Conclusions about previously exposed vaccinees were limited because only six AZD1222 recipients were SARS-CoV-2 seropositive at baseline.

The cysteine opens and the phenylalanine closes a CDR3 of 14 amino acids. Just the 42-base CDR3 DNA is kept, in frame starting at base 1. In the germline V gene, CDR1 corresponds to SGHRS and CDR2 to YFSETQ. Cut back by 0 bases and 3 bases, the V and J ends lie 9 bases apart. Taken with the paper, the label for time point translates to: about 28 days (+/-7) after the second vaccine dose. Because spike-specific TCR depth and breadth did not differ between the two schedules, AZD1222 recipients who got a second dose at roughly 4 weeks were pooled with those who got a second dose at roughly 12 weeks. Vaccinee samples came from UK trials COV001 and COV002, including a single-blind randomized controlled phase 2/3 trial of AZD1222 (ChAdOx1 nCoV-19) in healthy adults. For TCRbeta chain sequencing, PBMC samples were collected from trial participants at day 0 and at day 28 after the second dose.

The TCR originated in an adult who received the AZD1222 COVID-19 vaccine. Specimen: peripheral blood, collected 28 days after the second AZD1222 dose. Recombination joined TRBV5-1 with TRBJ1-2, with TRBD1 tentatively as D gene (5 bases match). The CDR3 protein sequence reads: CASSLEVGDYGYTF. The DNA is TGCGCCAGCAGCTTGGAGGTGGGGGACTATGGCTACACCTTC.